The 5 T cell receptor beta chains reported below all come from one sample, sequenced in a study of blood T cell repertoires in COVID-19. Sequenced by immunoSEQ multiplex PCR; TCRdb stores in-frame clones only, minus some. The table has around 200,000 clones, roughly 80% seen once. What was sequenced was peripheral blood. The receptor set was obtained from a human donor in a cohort sampled during active COVID-19.

CDR3 sequence reads: CASSGVAGGAYEQYF. CDR3 in DNA: TGTGCCAGCAGCGGGGTAGCGGGAGGTGCCTACGAGCAGTACTTC. The chain has TRBV5-4 and TRBJ2-7; 10 nucleotides align to TRBD2. V gave up 4 bases and J gave up 2 bases; unmatched junction bases: 6. Germline lookup yields CDR1 SGHNT and CDR2 YYREEE (reference sequence). The CDR3 is 15 residues long. Full variable domain (rest looked up from reference TRBV5-4 and TRBJ2-7): ETGVTQSPTHLIKTRGQQVTLRCSSQSGHNTVSWYQQALGQGPQFIFQYYREEENGRGNFPPRFSGLQFPNYSSELNVNALELDDSALYLCASSGVAGGAYEQYFGPGTRLTVT.

The rearrangement uses TRBV14 and TRBJ2-3; the match to TRBD2 covers 8 bases. Germline V gene data show CDR1 as SGHDN and CDR2 as FVKESK. V shed 4 bases, J shed 6 bases, and the junction held 15 bases outside the gene matches. This CDR3 has 17 residues. The CDR3 DNA is TGTGCCAGCAGCCCCTTTTCCAGCGGGAGAACCCCTGATACGCAGTATTTT. Translation: CASSPFSSGRTPDTQYF.

A few counts support this clone. The V gene is TRBV11-2, the J gene TRBJ2-2; D unresolved. The CDR3 contains 16 residues. The germline CDR1 and CDR2 sequences are SGHAT and FQNNGV. V was clipped by 2 bases and J by 1 base, with 11 bases between them. CDR3 region: CASSLRHRKNTGELFF. In nucleotides, the CDR3 is TGTGCCAGCAGCTTAAGACATAGAAAGAACACCGGGGAGCTGTTTTTT.

This clone was seen a few times. The V call is TRBV5-1, the J call TRBJ2-7; D is unclear. V gave up 0 bases and J gave up 0 bases, with 10 bases separating them. Germline-derived CDR1 and CDR2 are SGHRS and YFSETQ. The CDR3 is made up of 15 amino acids. CDR3 residues: CASSLARSSSYEQYF. The CDR3 nucleotides are TGCGCCAGCAGCTTGGCGCGGTCCAGCTCCTACGAGCAGTACTTC.

The chain links TRBV10-3 to TRBJ2-5, with 8 bases lining up with TRBD2. Germline assignment: CDR1 ENHRY and CDR2 SYGVKD. This CDR3 has 15 residues. J gave up 2 bases and V 8 bases, and 10 bases lay outside the gene matches. CDR3 amino acids: CAIGKSSGIQETQYF. The CDR3 coding sequence is TGTGCCATCGGCAAGAGTAGCGGGATACAAGAGACCCAGTACTTC.